The 17 T cell receptor beta chains presented below share a single source sample, sequenced in a study of shared clonotypes between healthy human individuals. Profiled with immunoSEQ multiplex PCR; TCRdb holds only in-frame clones, not every one. The data hold around 600,000 clones, with approximately 95% observed a single time. CD8 cells regarded as naive lacked CD45RO, were positively chosen for CCR7, and omitted terminally differentiated effector memory CD45RA+ cells. Sequences were obtained from naive CD8+ T cells sorted from blood. The receptor source for this set is a woman aged 30 to 39 in good health.

The CDR3 DNA follows: TGTGCCAGCAGTTTCTTTCGTGGCGACGAGCAGTACTTC. This translates into CASSFFRGDEQYF. The V call is TRBV27, the J call TRBJ2-7, with unresolved D. Germline V gene lookup returns CDR1 MNHEY and CDR2 SMNVEV (reference sequence). This CDR3 comprises 13 residues. V was clipped by 3 bases and J by 5 bases, with 11 bases between them.

This clone was recorded only once. The gene calls are TRBV6-6 and TRBJ2-2; the match to TRBD2 covers 8 bases. V trimming: 5 bases; J trimming: 2 bases; junction bases outside the gene matches: 4. The CDR3 is made up of 15 amino acids. The germline V gene has CDR1 MNHNY and CDR2 SVGAGI (reference sequence). The CDR3 reads CASSLAGLNTGELFF. For the CDR3, the DNA is TGTGCCAGCAGTCTAGCGGGCCTAAACACCGGGGAGCTGTTTTTT.

This rearrangement joins TRBV27 to TRBJ2-7; TRBD2 might be the D (5 bases). Germline loops: CDR1 MNHEY, CDR2 SMNVEV (reference sequence). The CDR3 length is 15 residues. V shed 2 bases and J shed 3 bases, with 14 bases lying between them. DNA for the CDR3: TGTGCCAGCAGTTTAGGCGCGGGCAGCCACTACGAGCAGTACTTC. It is translated as CASSLGAGSHYEQYF.

J is TRBJ1-3 and V is TRBV7-6; D gene ambiguous. Trimming left V 1 base short and J 3 bases short, with 7 bases between. In germline, CDR1 is SGHVS, CDR2 FNYEAQ. The CDR3 contains 14 residues. CDR3 sequence reads: CASSLGEIGNTIYF. In nucleotides, the CDR3 is TGTGCCAGCAGCTTAGGAGAAATTGGAAACACCATATATTTT.

CDR3 sequence (DNA): TGTGCCAGCAGCAATCTACCCCTAAAGAAGAATAGCGGGAAGGAGGTCTACGAGCAGTACTTC. It is translated as CASSNLPLKKNSGKEVYEQYF. The chain uses TRBV21-1 and TRBJ2-7; the D call of TRBD2 is as the table states it, not checked on the DNA. TRBV21-1 is listed as a pseudogene. The CDR3 totals 21 residues.

The J gene is TRBJ2-7, the V gene TRBV13; 7 positions match TRBD2. In germline, CDR1 is PRHDT, CDR2 FYEKMQ (reference sequence). This CDR3 has 16 residues. V lost 5 bases and J lost 9; bases outside the gene matches: 19. The CDR3 nucleotides are TGTGCCAGCAGCCCCCCCCGGGCGGGAGAAACTACGTCGCAGTACTTC. Its protein product is CASSPPRAGETTSQYF.

This chain connects TRBV13 to TRBJ2-7; D is possibly TRBD2 (5 bases). V shed 5 bases and J shed 4 bases, with 12 bases lying between them. There are 13 residues in the CDR3. CDR1 and CDR2 from the germline V gene are PRHDT and FYEKMQ (reference sequence). CDR3 region: CASSQSGAYEQYF. CDR3 sequence (DNA): TGTGCCAGCAGCCAAAGCGGAGCATACGAGCAGTACTTC.

This clone was picked up one time. This chain joins TRBV10-2 and TRBJ2-7, with 9 bases fitting TRBD1. Germline trimming cut 6 bases from V and 3 bases from J; bases unmatched to any gene: 6. Germline-derived CDR1 and CDR2 are WSHSY and SAAADI. The CDR3 length is 14 residues. The CDR3 DNA follows: TGCGCCAGCAGACCGGGACAGGGCCTCTACGAGCAGTACTTC. Amino acids: CASRPGQGLYEQYF.

V usage is TRBV11-2 and J usage is TRBJ2-1, with 11 bases matching TRBD2. CDR1 and CDR2 from the germline V gene are SGHAT and FQNNGV. V was pared by 1 base and J by 3 bases, with 5 bases of the junction left unmatched. The CDR3 length is 17 residues. For the CDR3, the DNA is TGTGCCAGCAGCTTAGTCGCCGGGACTAGCGGCTACAATGAGCAGTTCTTC. Translation: CASSLVAGTSGYNEQFF.

The chain carries TRBV27 and TRBJ1-2; possibly TRBD1 for D (5 bases). Trimming stripped 0 bases from V and 3 bases from J, with 20 bases between. The CDR3 has 18 amino acids. CDR1 MNHEY and CDR2 SMNVEV come from the germline V gene (reference sequence). The CDR3 reads CASSLSPHGGALDYGYTF. DNA for the CDR3: TGTGCCAGCAGTTTATCCCCCCATGGAGGGGCGCTCGACTATGGCTACACCTTC.

This sequence joins TRBV28 and TRBJ1-1; D possibly corresponds to TRBD1 (5 bases). This CDR3 has 13 amino acids. Germline loops: CDR1 MDHEN, CDR2 SYDVKM. Trimming stripped 1 base from V and 8 bases from J, with 11 bases between. The CDR3 coding sequence is TGTGCCAGCAGTTTATCTGGGGCCCTAGAAGCTTTCTTT. The encoded protein is CASSLSGALEAFF.

The V call is TRBV27, the J call TRBJ1-2; D not resolved. With 5 bases removed from V and 4 bases from J, the gap between germline ends came to 17 bases. This CDR3 is built from 15 residues. The germline gives CDR1 MNHEY, CDR2 SMNVEV (reference sequence). The CDR3 DNA reads as TGTGCCAGCAGTACATCGGGTGTAGACACCTATGGCTACACCTTC. Translation: CASSTSGVDTYGYTF.

The chain couples TRBV7-8 to TRBJ2-2; weak D call: TRBD2 (5 bases). V was clipped by 2 bases and J by 0 bases, with 13 bases between them. This CDR3 is built from 17 residues. The germline V gene encodes CDR1 SGHVS and CDR2 FQNEAQ. For the CDR3, the DNA is TGTGCCAGCAGCTTACAGGCTAGCCGATCGAACACCGGGGAGCTGTTTTTT. Its protein is CASSLQASRSNTGELFF.

The chain carries TRBV13 and TRBJ2-5; TRBD2 matches at 9 bases. This CDR3 is 14 amino acids long. With 6 bases clipped from V and 3 bases from J, the junction kept 5 bases outside the gene matches. CDR1 PRHDT and CDR2 FYEKMQ come from the germline V gene (reference sequence). CDR3 region: CASRVAGVKETQYF. The CDR3 coding sequence is TGTGCCAGCAGAGTAGCGGGGGTAAAAGAGACCCAGTACTTC. The entire variable domain, with the rest obtained from reference TRBV13 and TRBJ2-5, is as follows: AAGVIQSPRHLIKEKRETATLKCYPIPRHDTVYWYQQGPGQDPQFLISFYEKMQSDKGSIPDRFSAQQFSDYHSELNMSSLELGDSALYFCASRVAGVKETQYFGPGTRLLVL.

The V call is TRBV28, the J call TRBJ2-3; 10 nucleotides align to TRBD2. The CDR3 has 19 residues. After removal of 4 bases from V and 1 base from J, the junction contained 14 bases not matched to a gene. The germline V gene encodes CDR1 MDHEN and CDR2 SYDVKM. The CDR3 region has the DNA TGTGCCAGCAGTTATCCGGAGACTAGCGGGCCGGTAGGCACAGATACGCAGTATTTT. It codes for CASSYPETSGPVGTDTQYF.

This clone was observed a single time. The V and J genes are TRBV15 and TRBJ2-1; D is tentatively TRBD1 or TRBD2 (7 bases each). The CDR3 runs to 14 residues. V dropped 8 bases and J dropped 8 bases, with 19 bases sitting between them. The germline V gene encodes CDR1 LNHNV and CDR2 YYDKDF (reference sequence). The CDR3: CATSREGARDEQFF. Written as DNA, the CDR3 is TGTGCCACCTCGAGGGAGGGGGCGCGAGATGAGCAGTTCTTC.

The rearrangement uses TRBV5-4 and TRBJ2-3; 7 nucleotides match TRBD1. V gave up 4 bases and J gave up 4 bases; unmatched junction bases: 0. Germline CDR1 SGHNT, CDR2 YYREEE (reference sequence). The CDR3 extends over 12 amino acids. The chain's CDR3 is CASSTGADTQYF. CDR3 sequence (DNA): TGTGCCAGCAGCACAGGGGCAGATACGCAGTATTTT.